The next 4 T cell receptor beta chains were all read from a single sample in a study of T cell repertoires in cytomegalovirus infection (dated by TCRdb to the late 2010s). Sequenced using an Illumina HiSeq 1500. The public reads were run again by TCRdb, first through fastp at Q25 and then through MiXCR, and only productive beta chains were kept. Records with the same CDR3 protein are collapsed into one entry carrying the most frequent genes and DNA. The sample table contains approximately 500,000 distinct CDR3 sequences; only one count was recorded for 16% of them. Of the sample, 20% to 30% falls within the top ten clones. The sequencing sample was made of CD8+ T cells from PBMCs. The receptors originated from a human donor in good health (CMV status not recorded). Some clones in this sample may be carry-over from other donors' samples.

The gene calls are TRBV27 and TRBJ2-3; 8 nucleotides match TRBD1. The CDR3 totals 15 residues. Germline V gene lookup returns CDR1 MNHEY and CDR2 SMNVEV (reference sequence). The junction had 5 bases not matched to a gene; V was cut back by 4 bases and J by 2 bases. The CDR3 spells CASSSRDRPTDTQYF. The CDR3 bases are TGTGCCAGCAGTTCCCGGGACAGGCCCACAGATACGCAGTATTTT.

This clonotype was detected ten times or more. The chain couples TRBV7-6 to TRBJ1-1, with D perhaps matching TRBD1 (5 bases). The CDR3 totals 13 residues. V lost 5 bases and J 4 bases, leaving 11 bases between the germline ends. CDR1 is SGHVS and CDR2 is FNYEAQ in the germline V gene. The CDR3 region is CASSAQRGTEAFF. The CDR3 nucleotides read TGTGCCAGCAGCGCTCAAAGGGGCACTGAAGCTTTCTTT.

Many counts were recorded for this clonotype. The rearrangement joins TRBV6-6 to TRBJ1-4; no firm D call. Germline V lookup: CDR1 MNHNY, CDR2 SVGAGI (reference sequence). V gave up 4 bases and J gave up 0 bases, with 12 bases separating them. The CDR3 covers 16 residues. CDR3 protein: CASSFLSSPTNEKLFF. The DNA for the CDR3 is TGTGCCAGCAGTTTCTTGTCGAGCCCAACTAATGAAAAACTGTTTTTT.

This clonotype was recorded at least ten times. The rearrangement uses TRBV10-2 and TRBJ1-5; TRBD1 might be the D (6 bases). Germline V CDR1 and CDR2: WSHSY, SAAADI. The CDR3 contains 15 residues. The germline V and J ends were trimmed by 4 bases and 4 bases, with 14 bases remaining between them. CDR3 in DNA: TGCGCCAGCAGTGTAGGAAACAGGGTGAATCAGCCCCAGCATTTT. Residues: CASSVGNRVNQPQHF.